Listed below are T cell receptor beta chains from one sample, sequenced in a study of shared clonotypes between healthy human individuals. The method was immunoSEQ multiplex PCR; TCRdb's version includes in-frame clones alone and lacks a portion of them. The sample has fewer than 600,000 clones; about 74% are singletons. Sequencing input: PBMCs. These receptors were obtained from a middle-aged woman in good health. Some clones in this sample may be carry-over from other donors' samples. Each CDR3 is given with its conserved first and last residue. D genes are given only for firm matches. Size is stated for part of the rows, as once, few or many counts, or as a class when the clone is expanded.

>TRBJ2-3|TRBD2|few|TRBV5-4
TGTGCCAGCAGCTCTGGACTAGCGGGAGGCCCAGATACGCAGTATTTT
CASSSGLAGGPDTQYF
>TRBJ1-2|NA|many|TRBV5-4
TGTGCCAGCAGCTTATGGGCAACCCGACAGACCCATGGCTACACCTTC
CASSLWATRQTHGYTF
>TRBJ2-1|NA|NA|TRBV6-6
TGTGCCAGCAGTTACACCCGGGACACCAATGAGCAGTTCTTC
CASSYTRDTNEQFF
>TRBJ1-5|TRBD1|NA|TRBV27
TGTGCCAGCAGTTTAGGGACAGGGGGTAACAATCAGCCCCAGCATTTT
CASSLGTGGNNQPQHF
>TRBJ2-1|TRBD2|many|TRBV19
TGTGCCAGTAGTATTGCTAGCGGGGGAAACAATGAGCAGTTCTTC
CASSIASGGNNEQFF
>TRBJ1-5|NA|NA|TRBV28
TGTGCCAGCAGTTTCGTAGACTATCAGCCCCAGCATTTT
CASSFVDYQPQHF
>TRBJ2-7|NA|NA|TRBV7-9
TGTGCCAGCAGCTTCGCACAGGCCTACGAGCAGTACTTC
CASSFAQAYEQYF
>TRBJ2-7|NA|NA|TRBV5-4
TGTGCCAGCAGCCTGGGGGGGGCAGGGTTGATGTCCGAGCAGTACTTC
CASSLGGAGLMSEQYF
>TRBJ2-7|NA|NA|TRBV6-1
TGTGCCAGCAGTGAGGTCTACAACTACGAGCAGTACTTC
CASSEVYNYEQYF
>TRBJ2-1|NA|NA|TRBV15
TGTGCCACCAGCAGAGAGTTGGGTAGCGTGGGACGGTGGCAGTTCTTC
CATSRELGSVGRWQFF